These T cell receptor beta chains were read from a single sample in a study of blood T cell repertoires in COVID-19. The method was immunoSEQ multiplex PCR; TCRdb's version includes in-frame clones alone and lacks a portion of them. The sample comprises 220,000 or so clones, 70% to 90% of which are singletons, and approximately 10% rests with the top ten. Input material: peripheral blood. The receptors originated from a woman between 50 and 59 years old with COVID-19, enrolled during active disease. Both conserved end residues are part of each CDR3. A D gene is named only where the DNA matches it firmly. Not all rows give a size; the values are once, few, many and, for expanded clones, a class.

j_gene: TRBJ2-2
abundance: -
d_gene: -
v_gene: TRBV19
CDR3aa: CASKDGGYANTGELFF
CDR3nt: TGTGCCAGTAAAGATGGGGGGTACGCGAACACCGGGGAGCTGTTTTTT

j_gene: TRBJ2-2
abundance: once
d_gene: -
v_gene: TRBV19
CDR3aa: CASSSGLGELFF
CDR3nt: TGTGCCAGTAGTTCAGGACTTGGGGAGCTGTTTTTT

j_gene: TRBJ1-5
abundance: -
d_gene: -
v_gene: TRBV18
CDR3aa: CASSNEGQPQHF
CDR3nt: TGTGCCAGCTCAAACGAGGGACAGCCCCAGCATTTT

j_gene: TRBJ1-2
abundance: -
d_gene: TRBD1
v_gene: TRBV11-2
CDR3aa: CASSFQPRFTLDRGHGYTF
CDR3nt: TGTGCCAGCAGCTTCCAACCACGCTTTACCCTTGACAGGGGGCATGGCTACACCTTC

j_gene: TRBJ1-2
abundance: -
d_gene: -
v_gene: TRBV3-1/TRBV3-2
CDR3aa: CASSQGLNIYGYTF
CDR3nt: TGTGCCAGCAGCCAAGGACTTAACATCTATGGCTACACCTTC

j_gene: TRBJ2-5
abundance: -
d_gene: TRBD1
v_gene: TRBV30
CDR3aa: CACPRTGGAETQYF
CDR3nt: TGTGCCTGCCCCAGGACAGGGGGCGCAGAGACCCAGTACTTC

j_gene: TRBJ2-5
abundance: -
d_gene: -
v_gene: TRBV6-1
CDR3aa: CASSELGTVQETQYF
CDR3nt: TGTGCCAGCAGTGAATTAGGAACAGTCCAAGAGACCCAGTACTTC

j_gene: TRBJ1-2
abundance: few
d_gene: -
v_gene: TRBV6-5
CDR3aa: CATRDSYGYTF
CDR3nt: TGTGCCACCCGGGACTCCTATGGCTACACCTTC

j_gene: TRBJ2-3
abundance: -
d_gene: -
v_gene: TRBV4-1
CDR3aa: CASSQVEGWGTQYF
CDR3nt: TGCGCCAGCAGCCAAGTTGAGGGTTGGGGTACGCAGTATTTT

j_gene: TRBJ1-2
abundance: -
d_gene: -
v_gene: TRBV29-1
CDR3aa: CSGVRGSGGYTF
CDR3nt: TGCAGCGGTGTGCGGGGATCGGGTGGCTACACCTTC

j_gene: TRBJ2-7
abundance: -
d_gene: TRBD2
v_gene: TRBV10-3
CDR3aa: CAISARTSGPPYEQYF
CDR3nt: TGTGCCATCAGTGCGAGGACTAGCGGGCCCCCCTACGAGCAGTACTTC

j_gene: TRBJ1-6
abundance: once
d_gene: TRBD1
v_gene: TRBV6-5
CDR3aa: CASSLDRVSPLHF
CDR3nt: TGTGCCAGCAGTCTAGACAGGGTATCACCCCTCCACTTT

j_gene: TRBJ1-3
abundance: -
d_gene: -
v_gene: TRBV6-5
CDR3aa: CASSYSPGSSGNTIYF
CDR3nt: TGTGCCAGCAGTTACTCTCCGGGATCCTCCGGAAACACCATATATTTT

j_gene: TRBJ2-2
abundance: -
d_gene: -
v_gene: TRBV1
CDR3aa: CTSIGRGGSNTGELFF
CDR3nt: TGCACCAGCATCGGTCGCGGGGGATCGAACACCGGGGAGCTGTTTTTT

j_gene: TRBJ1-1
abundance: -
d_gene: TRBD1
v_gene: TRBV7-2
CDR3aa: CASSLRQGWGEAFF
CDR3nt: TGTGCCAGCAGCCTAAGACAGGGGTGGGGTGAAGCTTTCTTT

j_gene: TRBJ1-5
abundance: -
d_gene: -
v_gene: TRBV5-1
CDR3aa: CASSLGPEANQPQHF
CDR3nt: TGCGCCAGCAGCTTGGGCCCTGAAGCCAATCAGCCCCAGCATTTT

j_gene: TRBJ1-1
abundance: -
d_gene: TRBD1
v_gene: TRBV5-6
CDR3aa: CASSLRQGAYTEAFF
CDR3nt: TGTGCCAGCAGCTTACGACAGGGGGCTTACACTGAAGCTTTCTTT

j_gene: TRBJ2-2
abundance: -
d_gene: TRBD2
v_gene: TRBV9
CDR3aa: CASSLASGAITGELFF
CDR3nt: TGTGCCAGCAGCCTGGCTAGCGGGGCGATCACCGGGGAGCTGTTTTTT

j_gene: TRBJ1-2
abundance: -
d_gene: TRBD1
v_gene: TRBV5-1
CDR3aa: CASSLGTGTGYGYTF
CDR3nt: TGCGCCAGCAGCTTGGGAACAGGGACAGGGTATGGCTACACCTTC

j_gene: TRBJ1-2
abundance: few
d_gene: TRBD1
v_gene: TRBV28
CDR3aa: CASSPETGRYGYTF
CDR3nt: TGTGCCAGCAGTCCGGAGACAGGGAGGTATGGCTACACCTTC

j_gene: TRBJ2-7
abundance: -
d_gene: TRBD1
v_gene: TRBV27
CDR3aa: CASSSGQGFREQYF
CDR3nt: TGTGCCAGCAGTTCGGGACAGGGGTTCCGCGAGCAGTACTTC

j_gene: TRBJ1-6
abundance: -
d_gene: -
v_gene: TRBV9
CDR3aa: CASSVLDSTNSPLHF
CDR3nt: TGTGCCAGCAGCGTATTGGACAGCACTAATTCACCCCTCCACTTT

j_gene: TRBJ2-5
abundance: -
d_gene: -
v_gene: TRBV12-3/TRBV12-4
CDR3aa: CASSPWRETQYF
CDR3nt: TGTGCCAGCAGTCCCTGGAGGGAGACCCAGTACTTC

j_gene: TRBJ1-2
abundance: -
d_gene: TRBD1
v_gene: TRBV28
CDR3aa: CASSSNRGRDGYTF
CDR3nt: TGTGCCAGCAGTTCTAACAGGGGGCGCGATGGCTACACCTTC

j_gene: TRBJ1-2
abundance: -
d_gene: TRBD1
v_gene: TRBV10-3
CDR3aa: CAAKGTELYGYTF
CDR3nt: TGTGCCGCTAAGGGGACAGAACTTTATGGCTACACCTTC

j_gene: TRBJ2-2
abundance: -
d_gene: TRBD1
v_gene: TRBV9
CDR3aa: CASSPTGVGELFF
CDR3nt: TGTGCCAGCAGCCCCACAGGGGTCGGGGAGCTGTTTTTT

j_gene: TRBJ2-3
abundance: -
d_gene: TRBD2
v_gene: TRBV7-2
CDR3aa: CASGPPAGTDTQYF
CDR3nt: TGTGCCAGCGGACCACCAGCGGGGACAGATACGCAGTATTTT

j_gene: TRBJ1-4
abundance: -
d_gene: -
v_gene: TRBV7-8
CDR3aa: CASSRRQAEKLFF
CDR3nt: TGTGCCAGCAGCAGGAGACAGGCTGAAAAACTGTTTTTT

j_gene: TRBJ1-1
abundance: -
d_gene: TRBD1
v_gene: TRBV7-3
CDR3aa: CASSLSQGANEAFF
CDR3nt: TGTGCCAGCAGCTTAAGTCAGGGGGCAAATGAAGCTTTCTTT

j_gene: TRBJ2-3
abundance: once
d_gene: -
v_gene: TRBV11-3
CDR3aa: CASTLNPDTQYF
CDR3nt: TGTGCCAGCACCCTAAATCCAGATACGCAGTATTTT

j_gene: TRBJ2-1
abundance: -
d_gene: TRBD2
v_gene: TRBV7-2
CDR3aa: CASSPRWGGNEQFF
CDR3nt: TGTGCCAGCAGCCCCCGGTGGGGGGGGAATGAGCAGTTCTTC

j_gene: TRBJ2-5
abundance: -
d_gene: TRBD2
v_gene: TRBV7-3
CDR3aa: CASSTSGTSGGTETQYF
CDR3nt: TGTGCCAGCAGCACATCCGGGACTAGCGGGGGGACGGAGACCCAGTACTTC

j_gene: TRBJ1-1
abundance: many
d_gene: -
v_gene: TRBV6-5
CDR3aa: CASRPTAVPNTEAFF
CDR3nt: TGTGCCAGCAGACCTACCGCCGTCCCGAACACTGAAGCTTTCTTT

j_gene: TRBJ2-1
abundance: -
d_gene: TRBD2
v_gene: TRBV5-6
CDR3aa: CASRPGLAGEQFF
CDR3nt: TGTGCCAGCAGGCCAGGACTAGCCGGGGAGCAGTTCTTC

j_gene: TRBJ1-2
abundance: -
d_gene: TRBD1
v_gene: TRBV10-3
CDR3aa: CAISGLTGSPYGYTF
CDR3nt: TGTGCCATCAGTGGCTTGACAGGGAGCCCCTATGGCTACACCTTC

j_gene: TRBJ2-3
abundance: few
d_gene: TRBD2
v_gene: TRBV2
CDR3aa: CASRGGSPDTQYF
CDR3nt: TGTGCCAGCAGGGGGGGGTCTCCAGATACGCAGTATTTT

j_gene: TRBJ2-3
abundance: -
d_gene: TRBD2
v_gene: TRBV9
CDR3aa: CASSVEASGSTDTQYF
CDR3nt: TGTGCCAGCAGCGTAGAGGCTAGCGGTAGCACAGATACGCAGTATTTT

j_gene: TRBJ2-2
abundance: once
d_gene: -
v_gene: TRBV12-3/TRBV12-4
CDR3aa: CASSLLATGELFF
CDR3nt: TGTGCCAGCAGTTTACTGGCCACCGGGGAGCTGTTTTTT

j_gene: TRBJ1-2
abundance: -
d_gene: TRBD1
v_gene: TRBV5-8
CDR3aa: CASSPTGVGGYTF
CDR3nt: TGTGCCAGCAGCCCGACAGGGGTCGGAGGCTACACCTTC

j_gene: TRBJ2-5
abundance: -
d_gene: TRBD2
v_gene: TRBV2
CDR3aa: CASSEGLAGGSETQYF
CDR3nt: TGTGCCAGCAGTGAAGGACTAGCGGGGGGGTCAGAGACCCAGTACTTC

j_gene: TRBJ1-3
abundance: -
d_gene: TRBD1
v_gene: TRBV7-2
CDR3aa: CATKTGDAGNTIYF
CDR3nt: TGTGCCACCAAGACAGGGGATGCTGGAAACACCATATATTTT

j_gene: TRBJ1-1
abundance: -
d_gene: -
v_gene: TRBV28
CDR3aa: CASTLGSGWNTEAFF
CDR3nt: TGTGCCAGCACACTAGGGTCCGGGTGGAACACTGAAGCTTTCTTT

j_gene: TRBJ2-7
abundance: -
d_gene: -
v_gene: TRBV28
CDR3aa: CASSLQGGTYEQYF
CDR3nt: TGTGCCAGCAGTTTACAGGGCGGGACCTACGAGCAGTACTTC

j_gene: TRBJ1-2
abundance: -
d_gene: -
v_gene: TRBV6-4
CDR3aa: CASSEPGLPREYGYTF
CDR3nt: TGTGCCAGCAGTGAGCCGGGACTACCTCGTGAGTATGGCTACACCTTC

j_gene: TRBJ2-1
abundance: -
d_gene: TRBD2
v_gene: TRBV30
CDR3aa: CAWRRTSGGASYNEQFF
CDR3nt: TGTGCCTGGAGGAGAACTAGCGGGGGGGCCAGTTACAATGAGCAGTTCTTC

j_gene: TRBJ1-2
abundance: -
d_gene: -
v_gene: TRBV29-1
CDR3aa: CSVQRTESYGYTF
CDR3nt: TGCAGCGTACAAAGGACAGAGAGCTATGGCTACACCTTC

j_gene: TRBJ2-6
abundance: -
d_gene: TRBD1
v_gene: TRBV7-8
CDR3aa: CASSLRQGSAGANVLTF
CDR3nt: TGTGCCAGCAGCTTACGACAGGGATCGGCTGGGGCCAACGTCCTGACTTTC

j_gene: TRBJ2-3
abundance: -
d_gene: TRBD2
v_gene: TRBV6-2/TRBV6-3
CDR3aa: CASSYSYIAQRGGRNTDTQYF
CDR3nt: TGTGCCAGCAGTTACTCGTATATCGCGCAGCGGGGGGGCCGAAACACAGATACGCAGTATTTT

j_gene: TRBJ1-2
abundance: once
d_gene: -
v_gene: TRBV27
CDR3aa: CASSAGASAGWYGYTF
CDR3nt: TGTGCCAGCAGTGCGGGGGCTAGTGCAGGGTGGTATGGCTACACCTTC

j_gene: TRBJ1-5
abundance: once
d_gene: TRBD1
v_gene: TRBV4-1
CDR3aa: CASSHDRGSSNTQPQHF
CDR3nt: TGCGCCAGCAGCCATGACAGGGGCTCGAGCAATACTCAGCCCCAGCATTTT

j_gene: TRBJ1-2
abundance: few
d_gene: -
v_gene: TRBV7-2
CDR3aa: CASSLTRGNYGYTF
CDR3nt: TGTGCCAGCAGCTTAACCAGGGGCAACTATGGCTACACCTTC

j_gene: TRBJ2-5
abundance: -
d_gene: -
v_gene: TRBV7-6
CDR3aa: CASSPLSSTLQETQYF
CDR3nt: TGTGCCAGCAGCCCCCTGTCCAGTACCCTCCAAGAGACCCAGTACTTC

j_gene: TRBJ1-1
abundance: -
d_gene: -
v_gene: TRBV10-3
CDR3aa: CAINGGGTEAFF
CDR3nt: TGTGCCATCAACGGGGGGGGCACTGAAGCTTTCTTT

j_gene: TRBJ1-1
abundance: -
d_gene: -
v_gene: TRBV11-1
CDR3aa: CASRHSTEAFF
CDR3nt: TGTGCCAGCAGGCACTCAACTGAAGCTTTCTTT

j_gene: TRBJ1-1
abundance: -
d_gene: -
v_gene: TRBV5-5
CDR3aa: CASSLRGPTEAFF
CDR3nt: TGTGCCAGCAGCTTGAGAGGCCCCACTGAAGCTTTCTTT

j_gene: TRBJ1-6
abundance: -
d_gene: -
v_gene: TRBV2
CDR3aa: CASSIGQSFNSPLHF
CDR3nt: TGTGCCAGCAGTATCGGACAGTCTTTTAATTCACCCCTCCACTTT

j_gene: TRBJ2-5
abundance: -
d_gene: -
v_gene: TRBV3-1/TRBV3-2
CDR3aa: CASSPRGETQYF
CDR3nt: TGTGCCAGCAGCCCCCGAGGGGAGACCCAGTACTTC

j_gene: TRBJ2-1
abundance: -
d_gene: TRBD1
v_gene: TRBV5-8
CDR3aa: CASSSEGQGAYNEQFF
CDR3nt: TGTGCCAGCAGCTCAGAGGGACAGGGAGCCTACAATGAGCAGTTCTTC